A selection of T cell receptor beta chains follows, all from one sample in a study of blood T cell repertoires in COVID-19. TCRdb's table, derived via immunoSEQ multiplex PCR, lists solely in-frame clones and lacks some. The sample has 85,000 to 130,000 clones; 87% are singletons. Sample: peripheral blood. These receptors were obtained from a man aged 50 to 60 with acute or convalescent COVID-19. The CDR3 runs from the conserved cysteine through the conserved F or W. A D gene is named only where the DNA matches it firmly. Clone size is stated in some rows and not others, as once, few, many or a class when expanded.

D	V	J	size	CDR3	DNA
-	TRBV5-1	TRBJ2-1	-	CASSLVAGSYNEQFF	TGCGCCAGCAGCTTGGTGGCGGGGAGCTACAATGAGCAGTTCTTC
TRBD1	TRBV3-1/TRBV3-2	TRBJ2-3	-	CASSQWAGTAGSDTQYF	TGTGCCAGCAGCCAATGGGCCGGGACAGCAGGTTCCGATACGCAGTATTTT
-	TRBV6-5	TRBJ2-7	-	CASRRETGAYEQYF	TGTGCCAGCAGACGCGAGACAGGCGCCTACGAGCAGTACTTC
-	TRBV30	TRBJ1-4	few	CAWQTAEKLFF	TGTGCCTGGCAGACAGCTGAAAAACTGTTTTTT
TRBD1	TRBV10-3	TRBJ2-5	medium-sized	CAISVGQVQETQYF	TGTGCCATCAGTGTGGGACAGGTACAAGAGACCCAGTACTTC
-	TRBV28	TRBJ2-2	-	CASSLPGSAEGGELFF	TGTGCCAGCAGTTTGCCCGGGAGCGCCGAGGGCGGGGAGCTGTTTTTT
-	TRBV27	TRBJ2-5	-	CASSLSGVRGETQYF	TGTGCCAGCAGTTTATCGGGAGTCAGGGGAGAGACCCAGTACTTC
TRBD2	TRBV5-6	TRBJ2-3	-	CASSLGLAGTDTQYF	TGTGCCAGCAGCTTGGGGCTAGCGGGCACAGATACGCAGTATTTT
-	TRBV5-4	TRBJ2-1	-	CASGPVGRGNEQFF	TGTGCCAGCGGGCCTGTGGGCAGGGGTAATGAGCAGTTCTTC
TRBD1	TRBV5-6	TRBJ2-2	-	CASSSGTGVNTGELFF	TGTGCCAGCAGCTCGGGGACAGGGGTTAACACCGGGGAGCTGTTTTTT
TRBD2	TRBV14	TRBJ2-2	few	CASSSRSGTSGSGELFF	TGTGCCAGCAGCTCTCGATCCGGGACTAGCGGGAGTGGGGAGCTGTTTTTT
-	TRBV12-5	TRBJ2-1	-	CASGADSYYNEQFF	TGTGCTAGTGGGGCGGACAGCTACTACAATGAGCAGTTCTTC
-	TRBV19	TRBJ1-5	few	CATWGGDQPQHF	TGTGCCACCTGGGGAGGGGATCAGCCCCAGCATTTT
-	TRBV6-1	TRBJ2-4	once	CASSERDMLAKNIQYF	TGTGCCAGCAGTGAACGGGACATGCTAGCCAAAAACATTCAGTACTTC
-	TRBV7-2	TRBJ1-2	-	CASSLQGSYGYTF	TGTGCCAGCAGCTTACAGGGATCCTATGGCTACACCTTC
-	TRBV4-1	TRBJ2-3	-	CASSQDERWTDTQYF	TGCGCCAGCAGCCAAGATGAGCGGTGGACAGATACGCAGTATTTT
-	TRBV15	TRBJ1-2	-	CATSRPNWPQMNYGYTF	TGTGCCACCAGCAGACCCAATTGGCCCCAGATGAACTATGGCTACACCTTC
TRBD2	TRBV7-7	TRBJ2-1	-	CASSSTSGRGDEQFF	TGTGCCAGCAGCTCGACTAGCGGGAGAGGGGATGAGCAGTTCTTC
TRBD2	TRBV6-1	TRBJ2-1	few	CASSETSGSYNEQFF	TGTGCCAGCAGTGAAACTAGCGGTTCCTACAATGAGCAGTTCTTC
-	TRBV3-1/TRBV3-2	TRBJ2-1	-	CASSFGLIGSNEQFF	TGTGCCAGCAGCTTCGGGTTGATCGGGAGCAATGAGCAGTTCTTC
-	TRBV5-1	TRBJ2-5	-	CASSTAGKWETQYF	TGCGCCAGCAGCACAGCAGGGAAATGGGAGACCCAGTACTTC
-	TRBV7-9	TRBJ1-5	-	CASSLVLPGVWIRQPQHF	TGTGCCAGCAGCTTAGTTTTGCCAGGGGTTTGGATAAGGCAGCCCCAGCATTTT
TRBD2	TRBV6-2/TRBV6-3	TRBJ2-7	-	CASSRGLAGGGLEQYF	TGTGCCAGCAGCAGGGGACTAGCGGGAGGTGGTCTCGAGCAGTACTTC
TRBD2	TRBV7-9	TRBJ2-1	few	CASSPAGTSYNEQFF	TGTGCCAGCAGCCCAGCCGGGACTAGCTACAATGAGCAGTTCTTC
TRBD1	TRBV7-8	TRBJ2-7	-	CASSHHDRASSYEQYF	TGTGCCAGCAGCCATCATGACAGGGCGAGCTCCTACGAGCAGTACTTC
-	TRBV7-7	TRBJ2-5	-	CASSQDWQGRETQYF	TGTGCCAGCAGCCAAGACTGGCAGGGCCGGGAGACCCAGTACTTC
-	TRBV28	TRBJ2-7	-	CASSLPDRTYEQYF	TGTGCCAGCAGTCTCCCCGACAGGACCTACGAGCAGTACTTC
-	TRBV24-1	TRBJ2-3	-	CATSDFGATDTQYF	TGTGCCACCAGTGATTTTGGGGCCACAGATACGCAGTATTTT
-	TRBV18	TRBJ2-5	-	CASSPQGQETQYF	TGTGCCAGCTCACCACAGGGGCAAGAGACCCAGTACTTC
-	TRBV11-3	TRBJ2-6	-	CASSFGNGQSDLGVLTF	-
TRBD2	TRBV2	TRBJ2-5	once	CASRVGLDQETQYF	TGTGCCAGCAGGGTGGGACTAGACCAAGAGACCCAGTACTTC
TRBD1	TRBV30	TRBJ1-2	-	CALERGGDGYTF	TGTGCCCTGGAAAGAGGGGGCGATGGCTACACCTTC
-	TRBV11-2	TRBJ1-3	-	CASSLSGRYGNTIYF	TGTGCCAGCAGCTTAAGCGGCAGGTACGGAAACACCATATATTTT
TRBD1	TRBV28	TRBJ1-4	-	CASSSSRGLGEKLFF	TGTGCCAGCAGTTCAAGCAGGGGGCTGGGTGAAAAACTGTTTTTT
-	TRBV2	TRBJ2-2	-	CASSAVGELFF	TGTGCCAGCAGTGCAGTCGGGGAGCTGTTTTTT
-	TRBV24-1	TRBJ2-3	once	CATSDSSSPNTQYF	TGTGCCACCAGTGATTCCTCTAGTCCAAATACGCAGTATTTT
-	TRBV7-9	TRBJ2-3	-	CASSLSGSSTDTQYF	TGTGCCAGCAGCTTAAGCGGATCTAGCACAGATACGCAGTATTTT
-	TRBV29-1	TRBJ1-3	-	CSVEGTLGNTIYF	TGCAGCGTTGAAGGGACATTGGGAAACACCATATATTTT
-	TRBV29-1	TRBJ1-2	-	CSVDPGILSYGYTF	TGCAGCGTTGACCCAGGGATCCTTTCCTATGGCTACACCTTC
TRBD2	TRBV12-5	TRBJ2-3	-	CASAPPWKRPSGRAGGTDTQYF	TGTGCTAGTGCCCCGCCTTGGAAAAGGCCTAGCGGGAGGGCCGGGGGCACAGATACGCAGTATTTT
-	TRBV28	TRBJ2-2	-	CASGQGSTGELFF	TGTGCCAGCGGGCAGGGGAGTACCGGGGAGCTGTTTTTT
TRBD1	TRBV4-2	TRBJ1-2	-	CASSQDSILGQDHYGYTF	TGTGCCAGCAGCCAAGATAGTATTTTGGGACAGGACCACTATGGCTACACCTTC
TRBD1	TRBV29-1	TRBJ2-7	-	CSVPPPGQPYEQYF	TGCAGCGTGCCGCCCCCGGGACAGCCCTACGAGCAGTACTTC
TRBD1	TRBV11-2	TRBJ2-3	-	CASSLDRVPYF	TGTGCCAGCAGTTTAGACAGGGTACCGTATTTT
-	TRBV7-8	TRBJ2-2	-	CASSLARTANTGELFF	TGTGCCAGCAGCTTAGCTAGGACAGCGAACACCGGGGAGCTGTTTTTT
-	TRBV10-1	TRBJ2-1	-	CASNSGVAYNEQFF	TGCGCCAGCAATTCGGGAGTAGCCTACAATGAGCAGTTCTTC
TRBD2	TRBV5-4	TRBJ2-3	-	CASSETSGKVDTQYF	TGTGCCAGCAGCGAGACTAGCGGGAAGGTAGATACGCAGTATTTT
-	TRBV24-1	TRBJ1-2	-	CATSAGNYGYTF	TGTGCCACCAGTGCGGGGAACTATGGCTACACCTTC
TRBD2	TRBV11-2	TRBJ2-7	once	CASSLDRLLGLAGEQYF	TGTGCCAGCAGCTTAGATCGCCTTCTGGGACTAGCGGGTGAGCAGTACTTC
-	TRBV19	TRBJ2-5	-	CASSRLGTKYQETQYF	TGTGCCAGTAGTCGGCTCGGGACAAAGTACCAAGAGACCCAGTACTTC
TRBD1	TRBV18	TRBJ2-7	-	CASSADRGVHEQYF	TGTGCCAGCTCAGCGGACAGGGGTGTCCACGAGCAGTACTTC
TRBD2	TRBV7-9	TRBJ2-1	-	CASSPTSGRGNEQFF	TGTGCCAGCAGCCCAACTAGCGGGAGGGGGAATGAGCAGTTCTTC
-	TRBV2	TRBJ1-5	-	CASSVGGDSNQPQHF	TGTGCCAGCAGTGTGGGCGGGGATAGCAATCAGCCCCAGCATTTT
-	TRBV6-4	TRBJ2-4	-	CASAPYPYDIQYF	TGTGCCAGCGCACCCTACCCCTATGACATTCAGTACTTC
-	TRBV15	TRBJ2-2	once	CATSRVEGELFF	TGTGCCACCAGCAGAGTTGAGGGGGAGCTGTTTTTT
-	TRBV9	TRBJ1-3	-	CASSVEGGAGNTIYF	TGTGCCAGCAGCGTGGAAGGAGGGGCTGGAAACACCATATATTTT
-	TRBV6-5	TRBJ1-2	-	CASSTVGLKVYGYTF	TGTGCCAGCAGTACGGTGGGCTTGAAAGTCTATGGCTACACCTTC
-	TRBV5-1	TRBJ1-1	-	CASSLGDTGTAFF	TGCGCCAGCAGCTTAGGGGACACCGGGACAGCTTTCTTT
-	TRBV24-1	TRBJ2-5	-	CATSRHEGATQYF	TGTGCCACCTCAAGGCACGAGGGTGCGACCCAGTACTTC